The present TCR beta chain was sequenced within a study of blood T cell repertoires in COVID-19. Overall study context: The United States, Italy and Spain provided the acute and convalescent COVID-19 samples. PBMCs, B-cell-depleted T cells, or T cells were the source of the cDNA or gDNA that made up the material.

V was clipped by 5 bases and J by 3 bases, with 14 bases between them. Per the germline V gene, CDR1 is SEHNR and CDR2 is FQNEAQ (reference sequence). The CDR3 contains 14 residues. In the authors' workflow: Estimates of nucleated cell counts were drawn from the amplification of reference gene primers. The table came from immunoSEQ multiplex PCR; TCRdb's copy has only in-frame clones and leaves some out. V, J and clone size are taken as reported in that table, and D and trimming were inferred from the DNA itself. The data contain tens of thousands of clones, around four fifths of them seen just once; the ten biggest clones take up about 5.2%.

This chain uses TRBV7-9 with TRBJ2-7; D is ambiguous. This TCR came from a human donor in a cohort sampled during active COVID-19. The material sequenced was peripheral blood. The CDR3 is CASSNPWANYEQYF. The CDR3 DNA reads TGTGCCAGCAGCAACCCCTGGGCTAACTACGAGCAGTACTTC.